This T cell receptor beta chain was recovered during a study of CD8 T cells in Susac syndrome. The study, taken as a whole, reports: In total CD8+ repertoires, around 17 Susac-specific public clones were detected, and CD8+ TEMRA repertoires contained roughly 5.

Random-hexamer reverse transcription was applied to about 0.5 to 1 ug RNA. TCRdb re-derived calls from the immunoSEQ multiplex PCR reads in MiXCR, one entry per CDR3 protein. This table holds some 130,000 distinct CDR3 sequences, approximately 95% found once. As for this clonotype: Its specificity is not known.

The CDR3 extends over 15 amino acids. Trimming removed 3 bases at V and 4 bases at J, with 19 bases between. Germline-derived CDR1 and CDR2 are GTSNPN and SVGIG (reference sequence). The sequenced target, TCR beta, came from blood CD8+ and CD4+ T cells. TEMRA cells underwent FACS enrichment and CD8+ and CD4+ T cells underwent negative isolation. This TCR was sampled from a human donor with Susac syndrome. The chain is built from TRBV30 and TRBJ2-7; D tentatively fits TRBD1 or TRBD2 (5 bases each). Specimen: CD8+ T cells from PBMCs. The CDR3 spells CAWSPIGDQWYEQYF. The DNA for the CDR3 is TGTGCCTGGAGCCCCATAGGGGACCAGTGGTACGAGCAGTACTTC.